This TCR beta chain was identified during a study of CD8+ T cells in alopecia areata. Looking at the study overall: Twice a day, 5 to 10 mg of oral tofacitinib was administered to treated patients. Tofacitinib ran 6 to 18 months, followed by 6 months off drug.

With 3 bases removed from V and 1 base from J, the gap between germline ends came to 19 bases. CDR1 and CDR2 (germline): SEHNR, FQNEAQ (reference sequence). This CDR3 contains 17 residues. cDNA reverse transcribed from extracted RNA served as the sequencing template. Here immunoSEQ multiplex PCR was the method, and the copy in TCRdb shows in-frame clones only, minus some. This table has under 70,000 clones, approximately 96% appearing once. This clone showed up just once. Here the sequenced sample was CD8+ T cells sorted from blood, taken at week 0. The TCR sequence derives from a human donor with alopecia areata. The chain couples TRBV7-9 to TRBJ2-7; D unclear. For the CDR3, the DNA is TGTGCCAGCAGCTTTCCCACGGGTTTTGTGCAGTCCTACGAGCAGTACTTC. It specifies CASSFPTGFVQSYEQYF.